This T cell receptor (beta chain) was captured by sequencing in a study of blood T cell repertoires in COVID-19. Overall study: Material from acute and convalescent COVID-19 was sourced from the United States, Italy and Spain. The cDNA or gDNA used as material had been derived from T cells, B-cell-depleted T cells, or PBMCs.

Germline V gene data show CDR1 as SGHRS and CDR2 as YFSETQ. This CDR3 spans 16 amino acids. Trimming at V came to 4 bases and at J to 3 bases, leaving 9 bases not matched to a gene. Authors' analysis steps: Reference gene primers were amplified, and this amplification served to estimate nucleated cell counts. The method was immunoSEQ multiplex PCR; TCRdb's version includes in-frame clones alone and lacks a portion of them. Clone size and the V and J calls come from that table; the DNA yielded D and trimming. The sample carries 140,000 or so clones, approximately 86% recorded once. This sequence joins TRBV5-1 and TRBJ2-3, with 9 bases that match TRBD2. The sequenced material came from peripheral blood. The clonotype was recovered from a human donor in a cohort sampled during active COVID-19. The CDR3 coding sequence is TGCGCCAGCAGCGATGGGACTAGCCGGCGTACAGATACGCAGTATTTT. This sequence encodes CASSDGTSRRTDTQYF.